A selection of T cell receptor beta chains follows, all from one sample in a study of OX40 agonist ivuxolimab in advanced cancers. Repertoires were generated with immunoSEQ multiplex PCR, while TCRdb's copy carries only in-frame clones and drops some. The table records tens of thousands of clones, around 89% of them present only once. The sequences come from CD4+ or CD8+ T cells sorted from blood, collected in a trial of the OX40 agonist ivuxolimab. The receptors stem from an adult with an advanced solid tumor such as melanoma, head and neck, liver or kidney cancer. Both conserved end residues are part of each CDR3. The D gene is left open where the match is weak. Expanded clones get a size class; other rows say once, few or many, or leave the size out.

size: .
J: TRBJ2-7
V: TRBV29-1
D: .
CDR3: CSVGTGTLHPYEQYF
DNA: TGCAGCGTTGGGACCGGGACACTTCACCCCTACGAGCAGTACTTC

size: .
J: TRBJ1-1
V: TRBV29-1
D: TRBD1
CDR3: CSSKTGTGGTEAFF
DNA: TGCAGCTCTAAAACCGGGACAGGGGGCACTGAAGCTTTCTTT

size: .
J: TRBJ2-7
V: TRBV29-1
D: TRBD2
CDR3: CSVEALANEQYF
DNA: TGCAGCGTTGAAGCACTAGCGAACGAGCAGTACTTC

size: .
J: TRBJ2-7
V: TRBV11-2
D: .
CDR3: CASSRSGTDFEQYF
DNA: TGTGCCAGCAGCCGTTCCGGGACGGATTTCGAGCAGTACTTC

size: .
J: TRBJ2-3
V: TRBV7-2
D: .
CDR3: CASSPPGDTQYF
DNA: TGTGCCAGCAGCCCCCCTGGAGATACGCAGTATTTT

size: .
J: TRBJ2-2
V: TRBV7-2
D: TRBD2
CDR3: CASSFSGGRNTGELFF
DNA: TGTGCCAGCAGCTTTAGCGGGGGAAGAAACACCGGGGAGCTGTTTTTT

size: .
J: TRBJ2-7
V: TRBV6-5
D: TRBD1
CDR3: CASMGQSYYEQYF
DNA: TGTGCCAGCATGGGACAGAGTTACTACGAGCAGTACTTC

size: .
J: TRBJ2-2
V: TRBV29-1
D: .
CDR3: CSVEDLRASGTGELFF
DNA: TGCAGCGTTGAAGATCTCCGGGCTTCGGGCACCGGGGAGCTGTTTTTT

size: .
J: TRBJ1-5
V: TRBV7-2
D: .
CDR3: CASSLVPEGQPQHF
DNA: TGTGCCAGCAGCTTGGTCCCGGAAGGGCAGCCCCAGCATTTT

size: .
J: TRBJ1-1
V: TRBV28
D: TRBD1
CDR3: CASSVLPGQGSNTEAFF
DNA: TGTGCCAGCAGTGTGCTGCCGGGACAGGGCTCGAACACTGAAGCTTTCTTT

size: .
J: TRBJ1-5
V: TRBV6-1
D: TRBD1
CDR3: CASRQGARNQPQHF
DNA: TGTGCCAGCAGACAGGGGGCGCGCAATCAGCCCCAGCATTTT

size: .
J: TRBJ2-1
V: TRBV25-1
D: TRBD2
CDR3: CASSVGGSSYNEQFF
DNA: TGTGCCAGCAGCGTGGGGGGGAGCTCCTACAATGAGCAGTTCTTC

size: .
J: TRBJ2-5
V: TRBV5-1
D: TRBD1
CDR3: CASGTAQETQYF
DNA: TGCGCCAGCGGGACAGCTCAAGAGACCCAGTACTTC

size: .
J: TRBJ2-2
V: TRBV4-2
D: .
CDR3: CASSQATAGWGGELFF
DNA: TGTGCCAGCAGCCAAGCGACAGCCGGGTGGGGCGGGGAGCTGTTTTTT

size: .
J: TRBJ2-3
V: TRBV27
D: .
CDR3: CASSLSWGHTQYF
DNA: TGTGCCAGCAGTTTAAGCTGGGGTCATACGCAGTATTTT

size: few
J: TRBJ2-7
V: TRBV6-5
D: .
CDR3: CASSRYSGPYEQYF
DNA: TGTGCCAGCAGTCGTTACTCGGGCCCCTACGAGCAGTACTTC

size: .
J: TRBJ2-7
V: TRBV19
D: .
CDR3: CASSTSGTRAYEQYF
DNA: TGTGCCAGTAGTACCTCCGGGACGCGAGCCTACGAGCAGTACTTC

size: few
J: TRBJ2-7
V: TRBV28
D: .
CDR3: CASRPRTLSYEQYF
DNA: TGTGCCAGCAGGCCACGGACCCTCTCCTACGAGCAGTACTTC

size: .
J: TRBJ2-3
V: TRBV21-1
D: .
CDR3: CASSKEKREATDTQYF
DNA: TGTGCCAGCAGCAAAGAAAAGCGGGAGGCGACAGATACGCAGTATTTT

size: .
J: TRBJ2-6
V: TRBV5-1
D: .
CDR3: CASSTAGSSGANVLTF
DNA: TGCGCCAGCAGCACCGCAGGGAGCTCTGGGGCCAACGTCCTGACTTTC

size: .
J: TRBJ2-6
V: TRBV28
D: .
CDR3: CASSPLEASGANVLTF
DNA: TGTGCCAGCAGTCCCCTGGAAGCGTCTGGGGCCAACGTCCTGACTTTC

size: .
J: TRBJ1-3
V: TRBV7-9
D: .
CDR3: CASSLDSGNTIYF
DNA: TGTGCCAGCAGCTTAGACTCTGGAAACACCATATATTTT

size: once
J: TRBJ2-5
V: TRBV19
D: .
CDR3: CASVGDNQETQYF
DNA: TGTGCCAGTGTCGGGGACAACCAAGAGACCCAGTACTTC

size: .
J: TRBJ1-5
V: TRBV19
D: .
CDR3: CASSSFGRAHQPQHF
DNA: TGTGCCAGTAGTTCTTTCGGAAGGGCCCATCAGCCCCAGCATTTT

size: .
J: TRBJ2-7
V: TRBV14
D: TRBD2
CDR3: CASSQATSVGTYEQYF
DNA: TGTGCCAGCAGCCAAGCGACTAGCGTGGGGACCTACGAGCAGTACTTC

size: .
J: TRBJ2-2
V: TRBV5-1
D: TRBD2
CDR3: CASSLDVTSGTRSGELFF
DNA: TGCGCCAGCAGCTTGGACGTGACTAGCGGGACTAGGTCCGGGGAGCTGTTTTTT

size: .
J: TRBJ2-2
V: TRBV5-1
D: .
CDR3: CASSLNTGLGYTGELFF
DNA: TGCGCCAGCAGCTTGAACACAGGGTTGGGGTACACCGGGGAGCTGTTTTTT

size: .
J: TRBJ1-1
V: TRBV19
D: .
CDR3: CASRPQVPPRVNTEAFF
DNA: TGTGCCAGTAGACCACAGGTTCCCCCGCGGGTGAACACTGAAGCTTTCTTT

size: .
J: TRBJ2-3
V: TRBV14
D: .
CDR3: CASSQVTGAQYF
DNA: TGTGCCAGCAGCCAAGTTACGGGGGCGCAGTATTTT

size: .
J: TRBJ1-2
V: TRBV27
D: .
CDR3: CASSLSEGYGYTF
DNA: TGTGCCAGCAGTTTATCTGAGGGCTATGGCTACACCTTC

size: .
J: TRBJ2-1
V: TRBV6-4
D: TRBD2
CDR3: CASSRTSGGYNEQFF
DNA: TGTGCCAGCAGCCGGACTAGCGGGGGGTACAATGAGCAGTTCTTC

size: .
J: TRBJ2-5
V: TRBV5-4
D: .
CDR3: CASSLGTETQYF
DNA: TGTGCCAGCAGCTTGGGGACAGAGACCCAGTACTTC

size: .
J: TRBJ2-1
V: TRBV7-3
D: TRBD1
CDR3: CASSLDRALHNEQFF
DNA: TGTGCCAGCAGCTTGGACAGGGCTTTACACAATGAGCAGTTCTTC

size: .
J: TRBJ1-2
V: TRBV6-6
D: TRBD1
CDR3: CASTLSGRGRNYGYTF
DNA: TGTGCCAGCACCCTGTCGGGCAGGGGGCGGAACTATGGCTACACCTTC

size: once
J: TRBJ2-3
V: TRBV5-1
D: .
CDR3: CASSGDGGGRGDTQYF
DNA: TGCGCCAGCAGCGGGGATGGGGGCGGGAGAGGAGATACGCAGTATTTT

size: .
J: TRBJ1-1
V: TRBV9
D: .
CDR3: CASSMGRGNTEAFF
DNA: TGTGCCAGCAGCATGGGCCGGGGGAACACTGAAGCTTTCTTT

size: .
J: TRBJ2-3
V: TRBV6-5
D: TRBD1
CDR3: CASSHRGLSTDTQYF
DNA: TGTGCCAGCAGCCACAGGGGGCTAAGCACAGATACGCAGTATTTT

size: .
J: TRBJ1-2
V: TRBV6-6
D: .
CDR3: CASTTPGLVYGYTF
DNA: TGTGCCAGCACTACTCCGGGACTGGTCTATGGCTACACCTTC

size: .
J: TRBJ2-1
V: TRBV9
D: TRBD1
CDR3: CASSARGTGVDEQFF
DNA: TGTGCCAGCAGCGCCCGGGGGACAGGGGTCGATGAGCAGTTCTTC

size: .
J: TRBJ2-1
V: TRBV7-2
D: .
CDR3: CASSLRDSYNEQFF
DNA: TGTGCCAGCAGCTTAAGGGACTCCTACAATGAGCAGTTCTTC

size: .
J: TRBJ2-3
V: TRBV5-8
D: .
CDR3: CASSFIFTDTQYF
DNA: TGTGCCAGCAGCTTTATTTTCACAGATACGCAGTATTTT

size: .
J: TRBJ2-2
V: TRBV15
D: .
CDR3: CATSRDYGNGELFF
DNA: TGTGCCACCAGCAGAGATTATGGGAACGGGGAGCTGTTTTTT

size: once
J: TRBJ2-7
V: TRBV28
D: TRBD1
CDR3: CASTLGGTYEQYF
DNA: TGTGCCAGCACCCTAGGGGGCACCTACGAGCAGTACTTC

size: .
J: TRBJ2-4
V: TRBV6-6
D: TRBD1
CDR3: CASKGTGGENIQYF
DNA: TGTGCCAGCAAAGGGACAGGGGGAGAAAACATTCAGTACTTC

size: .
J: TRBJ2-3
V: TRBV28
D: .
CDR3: CASSSSAAPYTQYF
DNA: TGTGCCAGCAGTTCCAGTGCAGCCCCCTATACGCAGTATTTT

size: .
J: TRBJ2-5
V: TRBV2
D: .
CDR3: CASSERRSSQETQYF
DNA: TGTGCCAGCAGTGAAAGGAGGAGCTCCCAAGAGACCCAGTACTTC

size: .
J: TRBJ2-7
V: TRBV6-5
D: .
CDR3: CASRERWGSYEQYF
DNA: TGTGCCAGCAGGGAGCGTTGGGGTTCCTACGAGCAGTACTTC

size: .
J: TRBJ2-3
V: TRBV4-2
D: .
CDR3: CASSQVGTYTSTDTQYF
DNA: TGTGCCAGCAGCCAAGTCGGGACTTACACTAGCACAGATACGCAGTATTTT